This TCR beta chain originates from a study of T cell clonality in common variable immunodeficiency. The CDR3 sequence is 13 residues long. The germline V gene encodes CDR1 SEHNR and CDR2 FQNEAQ (reference sequence). The V gene lost 3 bases and the J gene lost 6 bases, with 11 bases spanning the gap. Data came from immunoSEQ multiplex PCR; TCRdb stores just in-frame clones and leaves some out. The sample lists about 50,000 clones, none appearing once, the ten largest making up 2% to 2.5%. This clone was detected ten times or more. The read is 3 residues too short to cover the CDR3 end, so that end is filled in from the germline J gene.

The sequence came from a person between 18 and 69 years old in good health. Source material: peripheral blood mononuclear cells. V and J are TRBV7-9 and TRBJ1-2; no definite D call. CDR3 sequence reads: CASSFAVPDGYTF. CDR3 DNA (partial): TGTGCCAGCAGCTTTGCAGTGCCTGATGGC.